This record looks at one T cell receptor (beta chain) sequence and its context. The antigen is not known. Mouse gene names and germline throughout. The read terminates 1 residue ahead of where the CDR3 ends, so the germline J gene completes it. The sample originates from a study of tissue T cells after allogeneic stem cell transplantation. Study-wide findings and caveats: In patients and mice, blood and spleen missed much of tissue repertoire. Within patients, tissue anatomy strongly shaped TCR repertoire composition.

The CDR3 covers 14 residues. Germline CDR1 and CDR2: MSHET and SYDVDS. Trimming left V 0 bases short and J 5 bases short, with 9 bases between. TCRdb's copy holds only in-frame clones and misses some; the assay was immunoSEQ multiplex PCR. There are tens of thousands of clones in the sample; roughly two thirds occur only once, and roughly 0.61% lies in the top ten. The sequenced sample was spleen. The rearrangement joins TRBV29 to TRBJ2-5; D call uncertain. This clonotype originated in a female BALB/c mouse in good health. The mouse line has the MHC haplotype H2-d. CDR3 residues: CASSLSLGRDTQYF. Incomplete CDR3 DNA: TGTGCTAGCAGTTTATCGCTAGGCAGAGACACCCAGTAC.